This T cell receptor beta chain was observed in a study of lymphopenia after photon versus proton radiotherapy (dated by TCRdb to about 2019). Describing the broader study: Photon and proton radiation therapy were compared by the study for their immunological effects in patients with gastrointestinal tumors who developed high-grade lymphopenia. The cohort comprised approximately 21 patients with gastrointestinal tumors who received either photon or proton therapy and then developed lymphopenia. The goal of the study was to describe how the two radiation modalities differ in their effects on the immune system. The paper's findings and limits, for the study overall: The survival association was assessed only in patients who died, and the authors presented better survival with proton therapy as a possibility rather than a demonstrated result. Across the cohort, an inverse correlation was found between a larger post-nadir drop in TCR diversity and overall survival time among patients who died. During treatment, patients who received photon therapy lost naive T cells and TCR diversity and gained effector/memory populations, whereas patients who received proton therapy remained relatively stable. After the lymphocyte count nadir, repertoires from photon-treated patients showed oligoclonal expansion, particularly of CD8+ Temra cells, and this expansion drove the decline in diversity.

Preparation of the library involved the immunoSEQ multiplex PCR assay. T cell repertoires were profiled with deep sequencing of rearranged TCR beta loci together with multiparametric flow cytometry. This immuneACCESS table, as held by TCRdb, lists in-frame sequences with V and J called but not all clones. Of the missing ones, under half trace to an unresolved V gene in checked studies; the others have no known cause. This sample lists around 70,000 clones; roughly 92% were detected once. About 2% of the sample is held by the ten biggest clonotypes. This clone was detected once. Its binding antigen is unknown. It has no much larger one-base neighbor in the sample; base qualities were not kept. The CDR3 runs 16 residues from the cysteine to the phenylalanine. This entry keeps only the CDR3 DNA: 48 bases, framed from base 1.

Recombination connected TRBV21-1 to TRBJ2-7; TRBD1, the table's D call, was not compared with the DNA. TRBV21-1 is recorded as a pseudogene. The receptor's source is a woman aged 40 to 50 with cholangiocarcinoma. This sample comprised peripheral blood, obtained from a patient treated with photon-based radiotherapy. The DNA sequence is as follows: TGTGCCAGCAGCAATCAACGACAGGGGGCTTGGGACGAGCAGTACTTC. Its protein is CASSNQRQGAWDEQYF.